This entry lists 9 T cell receptor beta chains sequenced from one sample in a study of cytomegalovirus exposure and HLA in healthy donors. Vbeta (60) and Jbeta (13) primers were used in the PCR. The method was immunoSEQ multiplex PCR; TCRdb's version includes in-frame clones alone and lacks a portion of them. The sample includes under 90,000 clones, 60% to 70% of them seen just once. The sequenced sample was PBMCs. Receptor source: a man in his forties in good health and CMV-seropositive.

This clone was picked up a small number of times. The chain recombines TRBV9 with TRBJ1-2; possible D gene TRBD1, 6 bases. This CDR3 is built from 13 residues. The V gene's germline CDR1 is SGDLS and CDR2 YYNGEE. The germline V and J ends were trimmed by 5 bases and 8 bases, with 16 bases remaining between them. CDR3 sequence reads: CASSPQGYRGYTF. The CDR3 DNA reads TGTGCCAGCAGTCCACAGGGTTATCGCGGCTACACCTTC.

This clone was counted a few times. The rearrangement uses TRBV5-1 and TRBJ2-1; 10 nucleotides align to TRBD2. Germline trimming cut 0 bases from V and 7 bases from J; bases unmatched to any gene: 10. Germline-derived CDR1 and CDR2 are SGHRS and YFSETQ. This CDR3 contains 17 residues. CDR3 DNA: TGCGCCAGCAGCTTGGCCCCAGCGGGAGGGGCGGGGAATGAGCAGTTCTTC. Encoded protein: CASSLAPAGGAGNEQFF. Drawing the rest from reference TRBV5-1 and TRBJ2-1, the complete variable domain is KAGVTQTPRYLIKTRGQQVTLSCSPISGHRSVSWYQQTPGQGLQFLFEYFSETQRNKGNFPGRFSGRQFSNSRSEMNVSTLELGDSALYLCASSLAPAGGAGNEQFFGPGTRLTVL.

CDR3 in DNA: TGTGCCAGCAGCTTAGCCCTAACAGGGTCGGGCGAGCAGTACTTC. Its protein product is CASSLALTGSGEQYF. V gene TRBV7-2 combines with J gene TRBJ2-7; D is perhaps TRBD1 (6 bases). V lost 0 bases, J lost 6 bases, and 15 bases lay in between. Germline CDR1 and CDR2: SGHTA and FQGNSA. The CDR3 loop spans 15 amino acids.

This clone showed up just a few times. The V and J genes are TRBV5-4 and TRBJ2-7, with TRBD1 matching over 9 bases. V dropped 4 bases and J dropped 3; count of bases not matched to a gene: 5. The germline V gene has CDR1 SGHNT and CDR2 YYREEE (reference sequence). The CDR3 totals 14 residues. The chain's CDR3 is CASSAGQGIYEQYF. CDR3 in DNA: TGTGCCAGCAGCGCCGGACAGGGGATCTACGAGCAGTACTTC.

The chain links TRBV5-4 to TRBJ1-2; 10 bases align to TRBD1. This CDR3 has 16 residues. V lost 3 bases, J lost 4 bases, and 9 bases stayed unmatched. The germline V gene encodes CDR1 SGHNT and CDR2 YYREEE (reference sequence). The CDR3 region is CASSSETGGAGYGYTF. The CDR3 nucleotides read TGTGCCAGCAGCTCCGAGACAGGGGGCGCCGGCTATGGCTACACCTTC. Full variable domain (missing parts from reference TRBV5-4 and TRBJ1-2): ETGVTQSPTHLIKTRGQQVTLRCSSQSGHNTVSWYQQALGQGPQFIFQYYREEENGRGNFPPRFSGLQFPNYSSELNVNALELDDSALYLCASSSETGGAGYGYTFGSGTRLTVV.

This rearrangement joins TRBV5-1 to TRBJ1-3; a weak D match, TRBD1 (5 bases). The CDR3 length is 13 residues. V was trimmed by 8 bases and J by 0 bases, leaving 9 bases between them. CDR1 is SGHRS, CDR2 YFSETQ, per germline. DNA for the CDR3: TGCGCCAGTCAGGGTTCCTCTGGAAACACCATATATTTT. Protein product: CASQGSSGNTIYF.

V usage is TRBV5-1 and J usage is TRBJ2-2; D not resolved. The ends were cut back, 4 bases at V and 0 bases at J, with 7 bases in the middle. This CDR3 contains 14 residues. Germline V gene data show CDR1 as SGHRS and CDR2 as YFSETQ. CDR3 in amino acids: CASSAEPNTGELFF. The DNA of the CDR3 is TGCGCCAGCAGCGCCGAGCCGAACACCGGGGAGCTGTTTTTT.

The chain couples TRBV4-1 to TRBJ2-7, with a weak D call TRBD1 (7 bases). CDR3 length: 13 amino acids. From germline, CDR1 is MGHRA and CDR2 YSYEKL. With 7 bases removed from V and 6 bases from J, the gap between germline ends came to 16 bases. The CDR3 reads CASTPAGGLEQYF. The CDR3 DNA reads as TGCGCCAGCACCCCCGCAGGGGGGCTCGAGCAGTACTTC.

This clone has just one count. V usage is TRBV5-6 and J usage is TRBJ2-2; the D gene is possibly TRBD1 (6 bases). The CDR3 runs to 14 residues. V shed 4 bases and J shed 6 bases, with 13 bases lying between them. Germline values: CDR1 SGHDT, CDR2 YYEEEE. CDR3 in amino acids: CASSVQGTAGELFF. The CDR3 bases are TGTGCCAGCAGCGTACAGGGTACGGCCGGGGAGCTGTTTTTT.